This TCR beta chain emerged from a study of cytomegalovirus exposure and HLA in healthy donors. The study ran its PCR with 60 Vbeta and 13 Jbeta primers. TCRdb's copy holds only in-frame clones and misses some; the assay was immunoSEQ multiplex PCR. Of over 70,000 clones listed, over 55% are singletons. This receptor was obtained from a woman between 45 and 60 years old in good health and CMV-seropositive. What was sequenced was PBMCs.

The DNA for the CDR3 is TGTGCCAGCAGACTAGCCACAGATACGCAGTATTTT. Translated: CASRLATDTQYF. V and J are TRBV6-1 and TRBJ2-3; perhaps TRBD2 as D (6 bases). The CDR3 loop spans 12 amino acids. The V end lost 6 bases, the J end lost 2 bases, and 6 bases lay between the germline ends. From germline, CDR1 is MNHNS and CDR2 SASEGT.